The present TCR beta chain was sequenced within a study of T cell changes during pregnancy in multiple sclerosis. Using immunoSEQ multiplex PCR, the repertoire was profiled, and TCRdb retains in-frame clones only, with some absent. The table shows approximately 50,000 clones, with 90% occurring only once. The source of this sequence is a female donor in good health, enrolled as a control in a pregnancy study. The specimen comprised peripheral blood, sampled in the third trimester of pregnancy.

The CDR3 here is CASSLDGLDGYTF. The CDR3 DNA is TGCGCCAGCAGCTTGGATGGGCTGGATGGCTACACCTTC. The rearrangement uses TRBV5-1 and TRBJ1-2, with no clear D. Between the trimmed V and J ends, which lost 0 bases and 6 bases, there was a span of 9 bases. From germline, CDR1 is SGHRS and CDR2 YFSETQ. The CDR3 runs 13 residues.